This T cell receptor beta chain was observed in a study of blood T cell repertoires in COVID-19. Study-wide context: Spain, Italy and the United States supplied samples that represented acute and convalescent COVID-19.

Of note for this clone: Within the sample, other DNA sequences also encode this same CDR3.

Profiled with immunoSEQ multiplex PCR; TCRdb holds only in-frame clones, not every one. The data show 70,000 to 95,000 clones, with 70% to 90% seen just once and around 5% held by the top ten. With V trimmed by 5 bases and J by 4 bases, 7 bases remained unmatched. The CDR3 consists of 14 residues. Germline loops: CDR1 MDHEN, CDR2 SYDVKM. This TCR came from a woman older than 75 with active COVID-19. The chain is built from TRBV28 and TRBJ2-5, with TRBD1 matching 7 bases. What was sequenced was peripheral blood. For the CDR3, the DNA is TGTGCCAGCAGTCCTCGGACAGGTAGAGAGACCCAGTACTTC. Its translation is CASSPRTGRETQYF.